This TCR beta chain was obtained from a study of control samples from healthy donors and cancer patients (dated by TCRdb to about 2020). Libraries were constructed by the immunoSEQ multiplex PCR assay. Drawn from immuneACCESS, this table holds only the in-frame rearrangements with V and J called that TCRdb kept. Clones are partly lost; checked studies trace under half to an unresolved V gene and leave the rest unexplained. The table for this sample lists 90,000 or so clones; about 85% of them were counted only once. Around 20% of the sample lies in the top ten. In the case of this clone: Its antigen has not been determined. Per-base quality was not reported, and no clone a single base away is much larger than it.

The sequenced material came from blood. The sequence derives from a man aged 25-45 years in good health.

The bases are TGTGCCAGCAGCTTAGAACAGGGGGTTAACTATGGCTACACCTTC. Its translation is CASSLEQGVNYGYTF. Rearrangement joined TRBV7-9 to TRBJ1-2, with 8 junctional bases fitting TRBD1. The V end gives up 1 base and the J end 1 base, leaving 2 bases in the junction not matched to a gene. CDR3 length: 15 amino acids, cysteine to phenylalanine. CDR3 DNA only is kept here, 45 bases in frame from base 1. The germline V gene (reference sequence) specifies SEHNR as CDR1 and FQNEAQ as CDR2.